Listed below are T cell receptor beta chains from one sample, sequenced in a study of shared clonotypes between healthy human individuals. Sequenced by immunoSEQ multiplex PCR; TCRdb stores in-frame clones only, minus some. The table lists over 1.5 million clones, 98% of them singletons. Sequencing used naive CD4+ T cells sorted from blood. These receptors all come from a young man in good health. CDR3s include the opening cysteine and the closing phenylalanine or tryptophan. D genes are given only for firm matches. Only part of the rows carry a size: once, few, many, or a class if the clone is expanded.

TRBJ2-1 | TRBD2 | once | TRBV15 | TGTGCCACCAGGACTAGCGGAAGCTACAATGAGCAGTTCTTC | CATRTSGSYNEQFF
TRBJ2-2 | TRBD2 | NA | TRBV15 | TGTGCCACCAGCAAGACTAGCGGGGCTCCCATAGGTGGGGAGCTGTTTTTT | CATSKTSGAPIGGELFF
TRBJ2-7 | TRBD2 | NA | TRBV27 | TGTGCCAGCAGTTTAACCCAGACTAGCGGCCCCTCCTACGAGCAGTACTTC | CASSLTQTSGPSYEQYF
TRBJ2-7 | NA | NA | TRBV9 | TGTGCCAGCAGCGTAGGTGGGATGGGTTACGAGCAGTACTTC | CASSVGGMGYEQYF
TRBJ2-4 | TRBD2 | once | TRBV5-1 | TGCGCCAGCAGCTTGGGGGGCGGGAGCATGAACATTCAGTACTTC | CASSLGGGSMNIQYF
TRBJ2-7 | NA | NA | TRBV2 | TGTGCCAGCAGGAATAGACAGGTGGGCGAGCAGTACTTC | CASRNRQVGEQYF
TRBJ2-5 | NA | NA | TRBV11-2 | TGTGCCAGCAGCTTAGTAGTGGGAAGCAACACAAAAGGGACCCAGTACTTC | CASSLVVGSNTKGTQYF
TRBJ2-7 | NA | NA | TRBV7-3 | TGTGCCAGCAGCTTAACGGGAGGATCCTACGAGCAGTACTTC | CASSLTGGSYEQYF
TRBJ1-1 | TRBD1 | NA | TRBV6-1 | TGTGCCAGCAGTGCGAAATACCGGGACAGGGAGGAAGCTTTCTTT | CASSAKYRDREEAFF
TRBJ2-2 | NA | NA | TRBV5-4 | TGTGCCAGCAGCTTTGACGGCGGCTACACCGGGGAGCTGTTTTTT | CASSFDGGYTGELFF
TRBJ2-1 | NA | NA | TRBV5-1 | TGCGCCAGCAGCTTGTCGACAGGTGCCTACAATGAGCAGTTCTTC | CASSLSTGAYNEQFF
TRBJ2-1 | NA | NA | TRBV27 | TGTGCCAGCAGTGCTATGGGGCCTCGATCGCATGAGCAGTTCTTC | CASSAMGPRSHEQFF
TRBJ1-5 | NA | NA | TRBV2 | TGTGCCAGCAGTGAGGAGGGTCAGCCCCAGCATTTT | CASSEEGQPQHF
TRBJ2-7 | NA | NA | TRBV15 | TGTGCCACCAGCTCCCTCAGGGGTAGCGGCCAATTCTCCTACGAGCAGTACTTC | CATSSLRGSGQFSYEQYF
TRBJ2-7 | TRBD2 | NA | TRBV11-1 | TGTGCCAGCAGCTCCGGGACTAGTCTTTCCGAGCAGTACTTC | CASSSGTSLSEQYF
TRBJ1-4 | NA | NA | TRBV7-3 | TGTGCCAGGCGATCAAGGGACGGACGGTCGCCATCTGAGGAAAAACTGTTTTTT | CARRSRDGRSPSEEKLFF
TRBJ2-1 | TRBD2 | NA | TRBV30 | TGTGCCTGGAGTACAGCGGGAGTGCTTGAGCAGTTCTTC | CAWSTAGVLEQFF
TRBJ2-2 | NA | NA | TRBV5-6 | TGTGCCAGCAGCTTTGGGCCTGGCGGGGAGCTGTTTTTT | CASSFGPGGELFF
TRBJ2-2 | NA | NA | TRBV7-7 | TGTGCTAGCAGCTTTCCCACCGGGGAGCTGTTTTTT | CASSFPTGELFF
TRBJ2-1 | TRBD2 | NA | TRBV7-8 | TGTGCCAGCGGGGGGGAAGGGGATGAGCAGTTCTTC | CASGGEGDEQFF
TRBJ2-7 | TRBD1 | NA | TRBV27 | TGTGCCAGCAGTAGAACGCCGGGACAGCTACCCTTCGGCGACTTC | CASSRTPGQLPFGDF
TRBJ2-3 | NA | NA | TRBV2 | TGTGCCAGCAGTCCTCAGTACGGAGACACAGATACGCAGTATTTT | CASSPQYGDTDTQYF
TRBJ2-5 | NA | NA | TRBV11-2 | TGTGCCAGCAGCTCAAGGGGGACCCAGTACTTC | CASSSRGTQYF
TRBJ2-3 | NA | NA | TRBV7-2 | TGTGCCAGTCGGTATTCGGGAGATACGCAGTATTTT | CASRYSGDTQYF
TRBJ2-2 | TRBD2 | NA | TRBV9 | TGTGCCAGCAGCGACGGGACTAGCGGGGGGGACACCGGGGAGCTGTTTTTT | CASSDGTSGGDTGELFF
TRBJ2-7 | NA | NA | TRBV28 | TGTGCCAGCAGCCGAGGCGAGCAGTACTTC | CASSRGEQYF
TRBJ1-3 | TRBD1 | NA | TRBV28 | TGTGCCGTAGTGGGACAGAACTCTGGAAACACCATATATTTT | CAVVGQNSGNTIYF
TRBJ2-7 | NA | NA | TRBV29-1 | TGCAGCGTTGTTCGGTATGGGCAGTACTTC | CSVVRYGQYF
TRBJ2-7 | TRBD2 | NA | TRBV10-2 | TGCGCCAGCAGTCTAGCGGGAGACGCCTACGAGCAGTACTTC | CASSLAGDAYEQYF
TRBJ2-7 | TRBD2 | NA | TRBV9 | TGTGCCAGCAGCGTAGGAAGCGGGGGCTCCTACGAGCAGTACTTC | CASSVGSGGSYEQYF
TRBJ2-1 | NA | NA | TRBV7-6 | TGTGCCAGCAGCTCTGCAGGGGCCGATCTCTACAATGAGCAGTTCTTC | CASSSAGADLYNEQFF
TRBJ1-1 | NA | NA | TRBV2 | TGTGCCAGCAACCGGGACGGGAATTTGAACACTGAAGCTTTCTTT | CASNRDGNLNTEAFF
TRBJ1-2 | NA | once | TRBV28 | TGTGCCAGCAGTTTATCCCGACAGGCCTTAGCTAACTATGGCTACACCTTC | CASSLSRQALANYGYTF
TRBJ1-2 | NA | NA | TRBV6-5 | TGTGCCAGCAGTTACACCTTACAGGGTAACTATGGCTACACCTTC | CASSYTLQGNYGYTF
TRBJ2-5 | NA | NA | TRBV5-6 | TGTGCCAGCAGCTTGCTCGAGACCCAGTACTTC | CASSLLETQYF
TRBJ2-5 | TRBD2 | once | TRBV5-4 | TGTGCCAGCAGCTACGCCGGGACTAGCGGGGAGACCCAGTACTTC | CASSYAGTSGETQYF
TRBJ2-2 | NA | NA | TRBV5-1 | TGCGCCAGCAGCCCCCGACAGGAAAACACCGGGGAGCTGTTTTTT | CASSPRQENTGELFF
TRBJ2-1 | NA | NA | TRBV5-4 | TGTGCCAGCAGCTTGCCCGCACCCTCTAGCCTATTCAACAATGAGCAGTTCTTC | CASSLPAPSSLFNNEQFF
TRBJ1-3 | NA | NA | TRBV28 | TGTGCCAGCAGCATTACGGGATTTCCAGGAGGAAACACCATATATTTT | CASSITGFPGGNTIYF
TRBJ2-6 | NA | NA | TRBV18 | TGTGCCAGCTCACCACTAATTTCAACTGGGGCCAACGTCCTGACTTTC | CASSPLISTGANVLTF
TRBJ1-4 | NA | NA | TRBV18 | TGTGCCAGCTCACCGGGCAGGGGTCATGAAAAACTGTTTTTT | CASSPGRGHEKLFF
TRBJ2-3 | NA | NA | TRBV5-1 | TGCGCCAGCAGCTTGTTGGGGGTACCGACAGATACGCAGTATTTT | CASSLLGVPTDTQYF
TRBJ1-5 | TRBD1 | NA | TRBV15 | TGTGCCACCAGTCGGCGACAGGGGGCTAGCAATCAGCCCCAGCATTTT | CATSRRQGASNQPQHF
TRBJ1-5 | NA | NA | TRBV7-2 | TGTGCCAGCAGCTTAGGTTTCGGGAATTTACAGCCCCAGCATTTT | CASSLGFGNLQPQHF
TRBJ1-2 | NA | NA | TRBV25-1 | TGTGCCAGCAGTGACGGGCCCGGCCGGGGCTACACCTTC | CASSDGPGRGYTF
TRBJ2-1 | NA | NA | TRBV5-1 | TGCGCCAGCAGCTTGGCCGCAGGGCTGGGAAATGAGCAGTTCTTC | CASSLAAGLGNEQFF
TRBJ1-5 | TRBD1 | NA | TRBV6-6 | TGTGCCAGCAGTTCCAGGGGGATCAATCAGCCCCAGCATTTT | CASSSRGINQPQHF
TRBJ2-6 | TRBD2 | NA | TRBV29-1 | TGCAGCGTTGACGGGGGGGCTGGGGCCAACGTCCTGACTTTC | CSVDGGAGANVLTF
TRBJ1-4 | NA | NA | TRBV11-2 | TGTGCCAGCAGCTCGTATCCTGGGGGGAGCTATAATGAAAAACTGTTTTTT | CASSSYPGGSYNEKLFF
TRBJ2-1 | TRBD1 | NA | TRBV4-3 | TGCGCCAGCAGCCCGAGGCTTACGGCAGGGGGTTCCTACAATGAGCAGTTCTTC | CASSPRLTAGGSYNEQFF
TRBJ1-1 | NA | NA | TRBV5-1 | TGCGCCAGCAGCTTGGACACAGGATTGAACACTGAAGCTTTCTTT | CASSLDTGLNTEAFF